This T cell receptor (beta chain) was sequenced during a study of T cell clones after liver transplantation. The V end lost 5 bases, the J end lost 2 bases, and 15 bases lay between the germline ends. CDR3 length: 15 amino acids. Germline values: CDR1 SGHNT, CDR2 YENEEA. The table came from immunoSEQ multiplex PCR; TCRdb's copy has only in-frame clones and leaves some out. The sample has 70,000 to 80,000 clones, more than 90% seen once. Sample: CD4+ T cells from blood, taken before liver transplant. This receptor was taken from a human donor who received a liver transplant. V gene TRBV11-3 combines with J gene TRBJ1-2, with a possible D match to TRBD1 (5 bases). In DNA form, the CDR3 reads TGTGCCAGCAGCCCAGGAGGGGATAAGAACTATGGCTACACCTTC. Translation gives CASSPGGDKNYGYTF.